This T cell receptor beta chain appears in the sequencing data of a study of neurological immune-mediated disorders. The V gene end was trimmed by 0 bases and the J gene end by 3 bases; junction bases not matched to a gene: 8. The CDR3 contains 16 residues. Germline values: CDR1 DFQATT, CDR2 SNEGSKA (reference sequence). Each sorted-subset library came from 1 million CD4+ or CD8+ T cells. cDNA synthesis was performed by 5'RACE with 10-nucleotide random UMIs. TCRdb reanalysed the 5' RACE reads using MiXCR and keeps one entry per CDR3 protein. The table shows around 38,000 distinct CDR3 sequences, with about 15% occurring only once. In its sample, this clonotype ranks as medium-sized (0.01 to 0.1%). The antigen is undetermined. General study points: HTLV-1-associated myelopathy showed the most TCR clonal expansion; multiple sclerosis the least, below healthy controls. Private repertoires in all groups were suggested, as expanded clones shared no CDR3 amino acid sequences across subjects.

The rearrangement joins TRBV20-1 to TRBJ2-7, with 10 nucleotides matching TRBD2. The sequenced sample was CD4+ T cells from blood. This receptor was identified in a woman aged 55-69 years with HTLV-1-associated myelopathy (HAM/TSP). This CDR3 is CSAREGLAGVNYEQYF. CDR3 in DNA: TGCAGTGCTAGAGAGGGGCTAGCGGGGGTTAACTACGAGCAGTACTTC.